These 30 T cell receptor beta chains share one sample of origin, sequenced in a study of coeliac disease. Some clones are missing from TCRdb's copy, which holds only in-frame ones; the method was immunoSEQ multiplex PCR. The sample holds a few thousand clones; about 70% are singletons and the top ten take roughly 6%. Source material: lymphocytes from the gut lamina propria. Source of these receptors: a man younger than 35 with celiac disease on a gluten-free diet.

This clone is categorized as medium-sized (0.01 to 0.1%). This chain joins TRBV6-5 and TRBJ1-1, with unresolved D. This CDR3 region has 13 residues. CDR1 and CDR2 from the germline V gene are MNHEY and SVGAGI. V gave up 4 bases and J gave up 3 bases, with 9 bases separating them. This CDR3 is CASSSIGDTEAFF. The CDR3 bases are TGTGCCAGCAGTTCCATCGGGGACACTGAAGCTTTCTTT.

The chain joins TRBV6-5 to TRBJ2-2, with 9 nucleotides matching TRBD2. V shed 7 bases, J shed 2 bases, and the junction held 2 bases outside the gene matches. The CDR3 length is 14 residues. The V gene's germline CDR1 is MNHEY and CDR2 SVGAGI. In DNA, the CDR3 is TGTGCCAGCACTAGCGGGACTAACACCGGGGAGCTGTTTTTT. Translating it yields CASTSGTNTGELFF.

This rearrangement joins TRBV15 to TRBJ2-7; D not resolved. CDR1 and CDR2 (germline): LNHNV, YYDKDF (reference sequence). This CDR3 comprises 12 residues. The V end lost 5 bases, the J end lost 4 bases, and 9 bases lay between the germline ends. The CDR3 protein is CATSLSLYEQYF. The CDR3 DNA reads TGTGCCACCAGCCTGAGCCTATACGAGCAGTACTTC. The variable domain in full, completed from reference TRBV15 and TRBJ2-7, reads DAMVIQNPRYQVTQFGKPVTLSCSQTLNHNVMYWYQQKSSQAPKLLFHYYDKDFNNEADTPDNFQSRRPNTSFCFLDIRSPGLGDTAMYLCATSLSLYEQYFGPGTRLTVT.

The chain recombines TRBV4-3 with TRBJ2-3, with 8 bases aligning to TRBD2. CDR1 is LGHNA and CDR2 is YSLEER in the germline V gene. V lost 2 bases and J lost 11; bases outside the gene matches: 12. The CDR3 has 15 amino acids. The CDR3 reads CASSQRGGLDSKQYF. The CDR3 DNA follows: TGCGCCAGCAGCCAAAGGGGGGGACTAGACAGTAAGCAGTATTTT.

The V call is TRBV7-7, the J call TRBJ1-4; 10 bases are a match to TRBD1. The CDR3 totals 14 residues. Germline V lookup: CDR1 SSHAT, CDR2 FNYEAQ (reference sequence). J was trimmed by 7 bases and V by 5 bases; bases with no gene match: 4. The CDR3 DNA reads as TGTGCCAGCAGCCCAGGGACAGGGGCTGAAAAACTGTTTTTT. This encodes CASSPGTGAEKLFF.

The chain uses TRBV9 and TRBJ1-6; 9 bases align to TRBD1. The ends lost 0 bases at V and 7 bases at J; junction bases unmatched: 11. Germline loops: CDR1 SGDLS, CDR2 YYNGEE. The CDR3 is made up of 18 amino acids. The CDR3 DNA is TGTGCCAGCAGCGTAGCTCGCAGTTCGGGGACAGGGAATTCACCCCTCCACTTT. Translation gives CASSVARSSGTGNSPLHF.

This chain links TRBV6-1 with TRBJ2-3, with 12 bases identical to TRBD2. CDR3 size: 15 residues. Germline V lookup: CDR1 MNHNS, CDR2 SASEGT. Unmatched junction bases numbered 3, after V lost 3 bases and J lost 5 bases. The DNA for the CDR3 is TGTGCCAGCAGTGACCTAGCGGGGGGGGGAGATACGCAGTATTTT. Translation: CASSDLAGGGDTQYF.

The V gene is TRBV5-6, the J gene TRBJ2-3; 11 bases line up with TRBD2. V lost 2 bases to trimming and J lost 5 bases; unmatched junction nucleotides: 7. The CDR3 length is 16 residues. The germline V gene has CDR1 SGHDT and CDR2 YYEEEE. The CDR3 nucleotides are TGTGCCAGCAGCTTTCTAGCGGGGGGCGGGAAAGATACGCAGTATTTT. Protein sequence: CASSFLAGGGKDTQYF.

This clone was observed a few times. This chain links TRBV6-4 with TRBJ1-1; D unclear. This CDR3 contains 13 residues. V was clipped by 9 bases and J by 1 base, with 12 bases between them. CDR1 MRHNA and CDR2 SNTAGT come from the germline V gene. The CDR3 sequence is CASLGRGNTEAFF. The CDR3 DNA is TGTGCCAGTCTAGGCCGGGGGAACACTGAAGCTTTCTTT.

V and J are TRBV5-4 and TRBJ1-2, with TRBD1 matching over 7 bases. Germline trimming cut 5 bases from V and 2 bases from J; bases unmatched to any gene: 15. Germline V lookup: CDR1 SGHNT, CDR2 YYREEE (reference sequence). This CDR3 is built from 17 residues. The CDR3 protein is CASSHGQALLSNYGYTF. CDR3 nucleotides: TGTGCCAGCAGTCATGGACAGGCCCTTTTGTCCAACTATGGCTACACCTTC.

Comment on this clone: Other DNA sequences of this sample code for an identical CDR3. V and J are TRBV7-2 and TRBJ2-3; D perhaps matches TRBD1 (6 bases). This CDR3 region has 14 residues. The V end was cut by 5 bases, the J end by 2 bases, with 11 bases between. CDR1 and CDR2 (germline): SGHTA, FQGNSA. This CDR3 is CASSPGHSTDTQYF. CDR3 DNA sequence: TGTGCCAGCAGCCCGGGACACTCCACAGATACGCAGTATTTT.

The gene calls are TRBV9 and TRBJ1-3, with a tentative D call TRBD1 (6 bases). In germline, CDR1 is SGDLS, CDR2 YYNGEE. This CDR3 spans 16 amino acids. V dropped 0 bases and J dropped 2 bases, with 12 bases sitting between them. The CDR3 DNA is TGTGCCAGCAGCGTAGGCAGGGGCGCGACTGGAAACACCATATATTTT. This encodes CASSVGRGATGNTIYF.

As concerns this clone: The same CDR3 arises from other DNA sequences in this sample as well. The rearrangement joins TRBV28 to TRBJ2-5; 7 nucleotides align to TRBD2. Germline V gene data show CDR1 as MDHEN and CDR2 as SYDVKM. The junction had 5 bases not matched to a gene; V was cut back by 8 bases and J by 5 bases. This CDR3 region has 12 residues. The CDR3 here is CASGGGGETQYF. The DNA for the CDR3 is TGTGCCAGCGGGGGGGGTGGGGAGACCCAGTACTTC.

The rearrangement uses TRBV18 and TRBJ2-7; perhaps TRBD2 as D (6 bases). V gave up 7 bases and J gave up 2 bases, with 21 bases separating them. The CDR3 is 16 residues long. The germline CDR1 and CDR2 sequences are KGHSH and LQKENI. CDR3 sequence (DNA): TGTGCCAGCTGCCCTTCTGGACCGCGGGGCGCCTACGAGCAGTACTTC. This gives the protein CASCPSGPRGAYEQYF.

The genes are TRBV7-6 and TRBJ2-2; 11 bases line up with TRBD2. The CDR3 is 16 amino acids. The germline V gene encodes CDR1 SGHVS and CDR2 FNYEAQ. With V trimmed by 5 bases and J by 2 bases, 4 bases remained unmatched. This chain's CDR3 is CASSELAGANTGELFF. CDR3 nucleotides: TGTGCCAGCAGCGAACTAGCGGGGGCAAACACCGGGGAGCTGTTTTTT.

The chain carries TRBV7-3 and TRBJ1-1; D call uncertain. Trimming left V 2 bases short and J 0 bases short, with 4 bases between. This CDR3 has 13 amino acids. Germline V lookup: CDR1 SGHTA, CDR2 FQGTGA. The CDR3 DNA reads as TGTGCCAGCAGCTTATCGGTGAACACTGAAGCTTTCTTT. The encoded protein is CASSLSVNTEAFF.

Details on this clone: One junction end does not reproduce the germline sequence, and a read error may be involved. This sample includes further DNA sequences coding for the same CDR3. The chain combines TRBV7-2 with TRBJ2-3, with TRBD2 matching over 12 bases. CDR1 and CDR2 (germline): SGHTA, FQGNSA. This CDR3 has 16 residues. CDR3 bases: TGTGCCAGCAGCCTAGCGGGGGGGCCTGGCACAGATACGCAGTATTTT. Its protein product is CASSLAGGPGTDTQYF.

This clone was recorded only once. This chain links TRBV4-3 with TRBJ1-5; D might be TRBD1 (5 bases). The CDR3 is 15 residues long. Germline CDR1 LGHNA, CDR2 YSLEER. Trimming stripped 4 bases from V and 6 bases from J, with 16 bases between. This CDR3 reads CASSPRRGFGQPQHF. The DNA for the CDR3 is TGCGCCAGCAGCCCAAGACGGGGGTTCGGTCAGCCCCAGCATTTT.

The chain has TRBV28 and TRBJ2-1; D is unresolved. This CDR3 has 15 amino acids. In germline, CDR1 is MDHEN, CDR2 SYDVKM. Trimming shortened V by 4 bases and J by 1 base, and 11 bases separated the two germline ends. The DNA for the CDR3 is TGTGCCAGCAGTTCCGCAGGAATATCCTACAATGAGCAGTTCTTC. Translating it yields CASSSAGISYNEQFF.

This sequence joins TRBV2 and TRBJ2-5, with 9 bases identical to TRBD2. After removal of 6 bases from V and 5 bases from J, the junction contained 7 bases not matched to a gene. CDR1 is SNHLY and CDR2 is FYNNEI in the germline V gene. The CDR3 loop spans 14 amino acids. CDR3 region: CASSVAGAGETQYF. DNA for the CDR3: TGTGCCAGCAGCGTAGCGGGGGCAGGGGAGACCCAGTACTTC.

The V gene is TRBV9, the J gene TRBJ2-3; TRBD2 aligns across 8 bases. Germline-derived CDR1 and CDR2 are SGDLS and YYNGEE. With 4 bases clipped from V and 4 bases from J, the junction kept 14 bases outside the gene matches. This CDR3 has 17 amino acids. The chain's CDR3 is CASSKSAVRGGADTQYF. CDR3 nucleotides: TGTGCCAGCAGCAAATCTGCTGTCCGGGGGGGGGCAGATACGCAGTATTTT.

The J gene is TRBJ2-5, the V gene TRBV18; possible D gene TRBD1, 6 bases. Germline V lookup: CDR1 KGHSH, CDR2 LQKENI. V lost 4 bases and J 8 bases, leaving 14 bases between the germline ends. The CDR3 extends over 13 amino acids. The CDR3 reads CASSQTGMETQYF. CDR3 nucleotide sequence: TGTGCCAGCTCACAGACAGGCATGGAAACCCAGTACTTC. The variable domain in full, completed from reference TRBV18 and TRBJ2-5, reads NAGVMQNPRHLVRRRGQEARLRCSPMKGHSHVYWYRQLPEEGLKFMVYLQKENIIDESGMPKERFSAEFPKEGPSILRIQQVVRGDSAAYFCASSQTGMETQYFGPGTRLLVL.

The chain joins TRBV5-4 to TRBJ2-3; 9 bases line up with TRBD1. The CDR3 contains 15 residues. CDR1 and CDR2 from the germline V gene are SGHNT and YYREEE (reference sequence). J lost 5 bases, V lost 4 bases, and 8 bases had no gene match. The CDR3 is CASSTLQGAKDTQYF. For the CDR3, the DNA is TGTGCCAGCAGCACCCTACAGGGGGCAAAAGATACGCAGTATTTT.

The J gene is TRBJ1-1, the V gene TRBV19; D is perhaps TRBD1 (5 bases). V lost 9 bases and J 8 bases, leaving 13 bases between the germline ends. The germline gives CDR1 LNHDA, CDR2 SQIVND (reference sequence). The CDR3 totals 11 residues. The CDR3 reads CASLWGVEAFF. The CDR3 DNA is TGTGCCAGCCTTTGGGGGGTCGAAGCTTTCTTT.

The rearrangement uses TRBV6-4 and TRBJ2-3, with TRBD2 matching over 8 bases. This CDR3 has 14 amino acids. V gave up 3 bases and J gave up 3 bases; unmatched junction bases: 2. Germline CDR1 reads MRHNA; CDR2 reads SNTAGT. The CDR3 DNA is TGTGCCAGCAGTGAGCGGGGGGCAACAGATACGCAGTATTTT. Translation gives CASSERGATDTQYF.

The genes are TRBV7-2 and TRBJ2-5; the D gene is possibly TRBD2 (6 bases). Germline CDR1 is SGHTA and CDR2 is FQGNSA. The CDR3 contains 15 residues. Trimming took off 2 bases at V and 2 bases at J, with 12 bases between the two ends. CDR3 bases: TGTGCCAGCAGCTTATCTAGCGCCGAGCAAGAGACCCAGTACTTC. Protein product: CASSLSSAEQETQYF.

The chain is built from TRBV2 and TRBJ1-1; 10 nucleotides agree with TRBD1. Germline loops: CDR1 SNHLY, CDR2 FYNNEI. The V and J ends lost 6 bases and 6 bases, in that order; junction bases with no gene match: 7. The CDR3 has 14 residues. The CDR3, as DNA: TGTGCCAGCAGCGCGAGGACAGGGGGTTCTGAAGCTTTCTTT. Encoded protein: CASSARTGGSEAFF.

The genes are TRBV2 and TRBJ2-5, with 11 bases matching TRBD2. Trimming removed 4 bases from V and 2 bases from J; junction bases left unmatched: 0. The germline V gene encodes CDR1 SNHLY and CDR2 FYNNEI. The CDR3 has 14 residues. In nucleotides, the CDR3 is TGTGCCAGCAGTGCTAGCGGGGGGCAAGAGACCCAGTACTTC. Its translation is CASSASGGQETQYF. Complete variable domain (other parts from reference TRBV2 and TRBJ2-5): EPEVTQTPSHQVTQMGQEVILRCVPISNHLYFYWYRQILGQKVEFLVSFYNNEISEKSEIFDDQFSVERPDGSNFTLKIRSTKLEDSAMYFCASSASGGQETQYFGPGTRLLVL.

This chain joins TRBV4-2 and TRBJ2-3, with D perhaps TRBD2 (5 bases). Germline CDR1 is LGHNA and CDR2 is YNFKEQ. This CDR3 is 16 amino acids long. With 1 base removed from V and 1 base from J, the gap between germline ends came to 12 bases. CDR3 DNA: TGTGCCAGCAGCCAAGGGACGGGGAGCGGCACAGATACGCAGTATTTT. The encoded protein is CASSQGTGSGTDTQYF.

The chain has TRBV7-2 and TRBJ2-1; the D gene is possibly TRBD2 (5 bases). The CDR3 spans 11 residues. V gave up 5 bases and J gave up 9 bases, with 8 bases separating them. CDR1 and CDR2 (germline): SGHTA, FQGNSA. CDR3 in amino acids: CASSPGSEQFF. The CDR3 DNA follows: TGTGCCAGCAGCCCGGGGAGTGAGCAGTTCTTC.